Given below is one TCR beta chain in context. Its matching antigen is unknown. These data belong to a study of a mutant IDH1 vaccine in newly diagnosed glioma. On the study more broadly: The patients received vaccinations eight times, in weeks 1, 3, 5, 7, 11, 15, 19 and 23. Vaccination followed radiotherapy alone by 4-6 weeks, or accompanied temozolomide cycles. Antecedent treatment encompassed radiotherapy, temozolomide, or their combination; the majority received both.

Indicated time point: week 11, during vaccination. A 20-mer mutant IDH1 peptide at 300 ug was injected subcutaneously with topical imiquimod. Libraries were prepared by immunoSEQ multiplex PCR; TCRdb keeps only in-frame clonotypes and omits some of them. The top ten hold about 5.5% of the sample, which has around 130,000 clones, just under 80% seen once. V was pared by 3 bases and J by 0 bases, with 6 bases between. The germline V gene encodes CDR1 SGHTA and CDR2 FQGNSA. This CDR3 comprises 13 residues. Regarding the study as a whole: Top-clonotype changes in peripheral T cells seemed unrelated to pseudoprogression.

The clonotype comes from a man aged 40-49 years with glioma. The rearrangement joins TRBV7-2 to TRBJ2-7, with D hard to call. Material: PBMCs, obtained from a glioma patient whose treatment included an IDH1 peptide vaccine. CDR3 sequence (DNA): TGTGCCAGCAGCTTGGGGTACTCCTACGAGCAGTACTTC. Residues: CASSLGYSYEQYF.